Described below is a single T cell receptor (beta chain) sequence and its context. This entry is derived from a study of CD8+CD57+ T cells in acquired aplastic anemia. The patients chosen for sequencing had shown expansion of CD8+CD57+ cells (detected by flow cytometry). Both TCR beta VDJ combination and CDR3 sequence profiling were carried out. Genomic DNA was the template for this profiling. TCRdb reprocessed the reads via MiXCR and lists one record per CDR3 protein. The table includes about 200,000 distinct CDR3 sequences, less than 75% detected once. Trimming at V came to 5 bases and at J to 2 bases, leaving 4 bases not matched to a gene. This CDR3 contains 14 residues. The germline V gene encodes CDR1 SNHLY and CDR2 FYNNEI.

This TCR was recovered from a human donor with aplastic anemia. The gene calls are TRBV2 and TRBJ1-1, with TRBD1 matching 8 bases. The sample consisted of sorted CD4+, CD8+, or CD8+CD57+ T cells (not recorded which) from PBMCs. The CDR3 sequence is CASSHRGYNTEAFF. CDR3 nucleotide sequence: TGTGCCAGCAGTCACAGGGGGTATAACACTGAAGCTTTCTTT.